This T cell receptor beta chain originates from a study of blood T cell repertoires in COVID-19. This CDR3 is built from 14 residues. Looked up from germline, CDR1 is MNHEY and CDR2 is SVGAGI. Trimming cost V 2 bases and J 4 bases, with 11 bases left between them. The repertoire was sequenced with immunoSEQ multiplex PCR; TCRdb's copy has only in-frame clones and lacks some. Of around 250,000 clones in the sample, 75% to 90% are singletons; the top ten hold approximately 9%. The sequenced sample was peripheral blood. The sequence derives from a human donor in a cohort sampled during active COVID-19. The chain links TRBV6-5 to TRBJ1-2; D not certain. The CDR3 reads CASSYKLHRYGYTF. CDR3 nucleotide sequence: TGTGCCAGCAGTTACAAACTACACCGCTATGGCTACACCTTC.